Sequencing of this TCR beta chain was carried out in a study of cytomegalovirus exposure and HLA in healthy donors (dated by TCRdb to about 2017). Broadly, across the study: According to a later analysis, one platform produced both the roughly 120 validation repertoires and the 550 to 800 repertoires of the first cohort. The study combined high-throughput TCR immunosequencing, statistical association of individual TCRs with disease status, and machine learning to predict cytomegalovirus infection status. A separate validation cohort of approximately 130 different subjects was used in addition to the roughly 670-subject first cohort. The study was designed to test whether signatures of past pathogen exposure could be identified by cataloging public T cell receptors. The investigation overall reported the following: While some public TCRs were present in many individuals, most TCR sequences turned up only very rarely across donors. In the study, some 160 TCR beta chains were listed as associated with cytomegalovirus. All 120 or so repertoires were used to score co-occurrence in the validation cohort in a later analysis, because that analysis had no HLA typing for the cohort. Of the cluster scores, approximately 95% were above 0 in a later analysis, which found that TCRs clustered in the first cohort also tended to co-occur in the 90 to 150 validation repertoires. Three of the identified cytomegalovirus-associated TCR beta chains were confirmed in vitro to be specific for cytomegalovirus antigens. According to the authors, the approach could potentially be generalized to other disease states and immunological phenotypes. The classifier was reported to diagnose cytomegalovirus status with high specificity and sensitivity in both the original and validation cohorts.

The library was generated by the immunoSEQ multiplex PCR assay. The authors processed their data as follows. A statistical classification framework was developed to diagnose cytomegalovirus status using the catalog of TCR beta chain sequences. This is the immuneACCESS table as TCRdb keeps it, with only in-frame sequences that have V and J called. A part of the clones is gone; compared with another copy, unresolved V genes explain less than half, and the rest is unexplained. The V and J calls and the clone size are those of that table, but D and trimming were determined from the DNA. Present in this sample are under 250,000 clones, around 87% of which were seen just once. 2% of the sample rests with the top ten. The germline V gene (reference sequence) specifies MNHEY as CDR1 and SMNVEV as CDR2. Relative to germline, V is 6 bases shorter and J is 2 bases shorter, with 20 bases between their ends. From cysteine to phenylalanine, the CDR3 is 16 amino acids long. Only the CDR3 DNA is retained, 48 bases long and in frame from the first base.

Notes on this clone: Its antigen is not yet known. Base qualities are not recorded, but no much larger clone differs from it by a single base.

The donors belonged to the validation cohort of under 150 subjects, which was separate from the 666-subject first cohort. This receptor was obtained from a woman between 18 and 29 years old in good health and CMV-seropositive. The rearrangement joined TRBV27 to TRBJ2-7; the D segment could be TRBD2, given 6 matching bases. The material sequenced was PBMCs. The CDR3 is CASRVGAGNPAYEQYF. The sequence in DNA is TGTGCCAGCAGGGTAGGGGCGGGAAACCCAGCCTACGAGCAGTACTTC.